One sample yielded the 32 T cell receptor beta chains listed below, sequenced in a study of T cell changes during pregnancy in multiple sclerosis. The protocol was immunoSEQ multiplex PCR, while the TCRdb copy is restricted to in-frame clones and leaves out a portion. In the table there are about 55,000 clones, more than 80% of which are singletons. The sample consisted of CD4+ T cells from peripheral blood mononuclear cells, taken in the first trimester of pregnancy. The receptors shown here come from a female donor with multiple sclerosis, enrolled in a pregnancy study.

The rearrangement links TRBV20-1 to TRBJ2-7, with D tentatively TRBD2 (5 bases). V lost 6 bases, J lost 0 bases, and 6 bases lay in between. Germline CDR1 and CDR2: DFQATT and SNEGSKA (reference sequence). The CDR3 has 11 amino acids. In DNA form, the CDR3 reads TGCAGTGCGAGGGCCTCCTACGAGCAGTACTTC. This codes for CSARASYEQYF.

This chain links TRBV9 with TRBJ1-6; 10 bases are a match to TRBD1. The CDR3 is made up of 15 amino acids. In germline, CDR1 is SGDLS, CDR2 YYNGEE. J lost 7 bases, V lost 3 bases, and 4 bases had no gene match. CDR3 protein: CASSAQTGGNSPLHF. The CDR3 DNA sequence: TGTGCCAGCAGCGCCCAGACAGGGGGCAATTCACCCCTCCACTTT.

J is TRBJ2-2 and V is TRBV15, with 9 bases identical to TRBD2. The CDR3 covers 15 residues. CDR1 is LNHNV, CDR2 YYDKDF, per germline (reference sequence). V shed 6 bases and J 7 bases; nucleotides not matched to a gene: 9. CDR3 amino acids: CATRMGGGAGGELFF. CDR3 DNA sequence: TGTGCCACCAGGATGGGCGGGGGGGCCGGCGGGGAGCTGTTTTTT.

This clone was picked up a small number of times. The chain is built from TRBV5-6 and TRBJ1-2; weak D call: TRBD1 (6 bases). Germline V CDR1 and CDR2: SGHDT, YYEEEE. This CDR3 comprises 13 residues. Trimming removed 5 bases at V and 4 bases at J, with 12 bases between. The CDR3 reads CASSPGTTYGYTF. CDR3 DNA sequence: TGTGCCAGCAGTCCCGGGACAACCTATGGCTACACCTTC. The variable domain in full, completed from reference TRBV5-6 and TRBJ1-2, reads DAGVTQSPTHLIKTRGQQVTLRCSPKSGHDTVSWYQQALGQGPQFIFQYYEEEERQRGNFPDRFSGHQFPNYSSELNVNALLLGDSALYLCASSPGTTYGYTFGSGTRLTVV.

The chain carries TRBV7-9 and TRBJ1-1; 11 bases agree with TRBD1. The CDR3 sequence is 15 residues long. With V trimmed by 3 bases and J by 3 bases, 3 bases remained unmatched. Germline V gives CDR1 SEHNR, CDR2 FQNEAQ (reference sequence). The chain's CDR3 is CASSLDRGRDTEAFF. The CDR3 DNA sequence: TGTGCCAGCAGCTTGGACAGGGGGCGGGACACTGAAGCTTTCTTT.

The chain has TRBV5-1 and TRBJ1-1; 7 positions agree with TRBD1. CDR1 and CDR2 (germline): SGHRS, YFSETQ. The CDR3 has 15 residues. Trimming at V came to 0 bases and at J to 0 bases, leaving 2 bases not matched to a gene. CDR3 protein: CASSLADRLNTEAFF. The CDR3 nucleotides read TGCGCCAGCAGCTTGGCGGACAGGCTGAACACTGAAGCTTTCTTT.

About this clone: Within the sample, other DNA sequences also encode this same CDR3. The chain recombines TRBV19 with TRBJ2-3; 13 nucleotides agree with TRBD2. The CDR3 runs 15 residues. V lost 6 bases, J lost 3 bases, and 3 bases stayed unmatched. Germline values: CDR1 LNHDA, CDR2 SQIVND (reference sequence). The CDR3 DNA reads TGTGCCAGTAGCAGGACTAGCGGGAGAACAGATACGCAGTATTTT. Encoded protein: CASSRTSGRTDTQYF.

V usage is TRBV11-3 and J usage is TRBJ1-4; D call uncertain. Germline V gene lookup returns CDR1 SGHNT and CDR2 YENEEA. V was clipped by 1 base and J by 1 base, with 16 bases between them. CDR3 length equals 18 residues. The CDR3 DNA sequence: TGTGCCAGCAGCTTAGGGACTCGGTTCGGAAGAACTAATGAAAAACTGTTTTTT. Translating it yields CASSLGTRFGRTNEKLFF.

This clone appeared a few times. This chain joins TRBV9 and TRBJ2-5; perhaps TRBD2 as D (7 bases). V was clipped by 0 bases and J by 2 bases, with 20 bases between them. Germline V CDR1 and CDR2: SGDLS, YYNGEE. The CDR3 loop spans 18 amino acids. The CDR3 bases are TGTGCCAGCAGCGTAGAGGGGGGAGGGGGGACTATACAAGAGACCCAGTACTTC. Its translation: CASSVEGGGGTIQETQYF.

This chain connects TRBV27 to TRBJ2-5; TRBD2 matches 8 bases. The DNA end is more similar to TRBJ2-7, so the J call may be wrong. The CDR3 contains 16 residues. Germline CDR1 is MNHEY and CDR2 is SMNVEV (reference sequence). The CDR3 bases are TGTGCCAGCAGTATTCGGTCTAGCGGGCACTCCTACGAGCAGTACTTC. It is translated as CASSIRSSGHSYEQYF.

This chain uses TRBV7-2 with TRBJ2-5, with TRBD2 matching over 8 bases. The CDR3 has 15 amino acids. Trimming removed 5 bases from V and 5 bases from J; junction bases left unmatched: 10. Germline values: CDR1 SGHTA, CDR2 FQGNSA. The CDR3 region is CASSPGLALGETQYF. CDR3 DNA sequence: TGTGCCAGCAGCCCCGGACTAGCCCTAGGGGAGACCCAGTACTTC.

Remarks on this clone: Germline and junction disagree at one end, which may indicate a read error. The genes are TRBV7-3 and TRBJ2-3; 8 positions agree with TRBD2. Germline CDR1 reads SGHTA; CDR2 reads FQGTGA. This CDR3 is 15 amino acids long. CDR3 sequence reads: CASSLYAGGTDTQYF. CDR3 nucleotide sequence: TGTGCCAGCAGCTTGTATGCGGGAGGCACGGATACGCAGTATTTT. The full variable domain, with the rest looked up from reference TRBV7-3 and TRBJ2-3, is GAGVSQTPSNKVTEKGKYVELRCDPISGHTALYWYRQSLGQGPEFLIYFQGTGAADDSGLPNDRFFAVRPEGSVSTLKIQRTERGDSAVYLCASSLYAGGTDTQYFGPGTRLTVL.

This clone was counted between two and nine times. This chain uses TRBV27 with TRBJ2-7, with D hard to call. Germline V gene data show CDR1 as MNHEY and CDR2 as SMNVEV (reference sequence). Trimming stripped 4 bases from V and 0 bases from J, with 16 bases between. The CDR3 has 16 amino acids. The CDR3: CASSSPGSTGSYEQYF. DNA for the CDR3: TGTGCCAGCAGTTCCCCTGGTAGCACCGGCTCCTACGAGCAGTACTTC.

The chain joins TRBV2 to TRBJ1-6; D is undetermined. This CDR3 region has 14 residues. In germline, CDR1 is SNHLY, CDR2 FYNNEI. V lost 2 bases, J lost 7 bases, and 9 bases lay in between. CDR3 nucleotide sequence: TGTGCCAGCAGTGAAACCCAGGCCAATTCACCCCTCCACTTT. Its translation is CASSETQANSPLHF.

The gene calls are TRBV7-2 and TRBJ2-7; 10 positions match TRBD2. The V and J ends lost 1 base and 4 bases, in that order; junction bases with no gene match: 4. CDR3 size: 15 residues. The V gene's germline CDR1 is SGHTA and CDR2 FQGNSA. The CDR3 DNA is TGTGCCAGCAGCTTAGGACTAGCGGGCATATACGAGCAGTACTTC. It encodes CASSLGLAGIYEQYF.

In this sample, this clone turned up a few times. The chain employs TRBV7-8 and TRBJ2-3, with D possibly TRBD1 on 6 matching bases. This CDR3 comprises 15 residues. V lost 5 bases to trimming and J lost 0 bases, with 12 bases between them. Germline assignment: CDR1 SGHVS and CDR2 FQNEAQ. The CDR3, as DNA: TGTGCCAGCAGCGTACAGGGCACTAGCACAGATACGCAGTATTTT. Protein sequence: CASSVQGTSTDTQYF.

V and J are TRBV29-1 and TRBJ2-7, with TRBD2 matching over 8 bases. The V segment lost 4 bases and the J segment 5 bases; nucleotides outside the gene matches: 7. The CDR3 length is 13 residues. Germline V gene lookup returns CDR1 SQVTM and CDR2 ANQGSEA. In DNA, the CDR3 is TGCAGCGTTGCTGGTAGCGGGATCGACGAGCAGTACTTC. This gives the protein CSVAGSGIDEQYF.

The chain carries TRBV27 and TRBJ1-1; D call uncertain. Trimming took 6 bases from V and 3 from J, leaving 11 bases between them. The CDR3 totals 13 residues. Germline CDR1 MNHEY, CDR2 SMNVEV (reference sequence). CDR3 sequence (DNA): TGTGCCAGCAGGAAAGGAGATTACACTGAAGCTTTCTTT. It yields the protein CASRKGDYTEAFF.

This chain joins TRBV28 and TRBJ1-4; the match to TRBD1 covers 8 bases. With 8 bases clipped from V and 8 bases from J, the junction kept 10 bases outside the gene matches. The CDR3 extends over 14 amino acids. From germline, CDR1 is MDHEN and CDR2 SYDVKM. The DNA for the CDR3 is TGTGCCAGCTCGGAGGACAGGGTAATCGAAAAACTGTTTTTT. Protein: CASSEDRVIEKLFF. The full variable domain, in which reference TRBV28 and TRBJ1-4 provide the parts outside the CDR3, is DVKVTQSSRYLVKRTGEKVFLECVQDMDHENMFWYRQDPGLGLRLIYFSYDVKMKEKGDIPEGYSVSREKKERFSLILESASTNQTSMYLCASSEDRVIEKLFFGSGTQLSVL.

This clone occurred once. This sequence joins TRBV27 and TRBJ1-6, with TRBD1 matching over 10 bases. Germline V lookup: CDR1 MNHEY, CDR2 SMNVEV (reference sequence). CDR3 length equals 15 residues. J lost 4 bases, V lost 7 bases, and 4 bases had no gene match. CDR3 protein: CASKGQGTYNSPLHF. Here the CDR3 DNA reads TGTGCCAGCAAGGGACAGGGGACTTATAATTCACCCCTCCACTTT.

The chain couples TRBV11-2 to TRBJ2-7; D is ambiguous. V was clipped by 5 bases and J by 7 bases, with 18 bases between them. The CDR3 has 14 amino acids. The germline CDR1 and CDR2 sequences are SGHAT and FQNNGV. CDR3 in DNA: TGTGCCAGCAGCCCCAGGTCCCTTGTTAGAGAGCAGTACTTC. It translates to CASSPRSLVREQYF.

CDR3 protein: CASSEQLGGGTQYF. The CDR3 DNA follows: TGTGCCAGCAGTGAACAGCTGGGGGGGGGTACGCAGTATTTT. This sequence joins TRBV28 and TRBJ2-3; 7 bases are a match to TRBD2. CDR1 MDHEN and CDR2 SYDVKM come from the germline V gene. The junction had 10 bases not matched to a gene; V was cut back by 5 bases and J by 8 bases. The CDR3 contains 14 residues.

This rearrangement joins TRBV4-1 to TRBJ1-1; weak D call: TRBD1 (5 bases). Germline CDR1 and CDR2: MGHRA and YSYEKL. The V end lost 4 bases, the J end lost 5 bases, and 32 bases lay between the germline ends. CDR3 length equals 20 residues. The CDR3 DNA is TGCGCCAGCAGCCGACAAAGATTGGGGGGTTTACGGGGAGGGGAGACTGAAGCTTTCTTT. As protein: CASSRQRLGGLRGGETEAFF.

V gene TRBV7-6 combines with J gene TRBJ2-7; 9 bases align to TRBD1. The junction had 13 bases not matched to a gene; V was cut back by 0 bases and J by 4 bases. This CDR3 is built from 18 residues. Germline assignment: CDR1 SGHVS and CDR2 FNYEAQ. The CDR3 DNA reads as TGTGCCAGCAGCTTAGCTGGTCAGGGGACAGGGACGTGGTACGAGCAGTACTTC. Its protein is CASSLAGQGTGTWYEQYF.

The V and J genes are TRBV28 and TRBJ2-1; 11 bases are a match to TRBD2. There are 21 residues in the CDR3. CDR1 is MDHEN, CDR2 SYDVKM, per germline. V shed 1 base, J shed 0 bases, and the junction held 14 bases outside the gene matches. The chain's CDR3 is CASSLLVFMGLAASSYNEQFF. CDR3 DNA: TGTGCCAGCAGTTTATTAGTTTTTATGGGACTAGCGGCGAGCTCCTACAATGAGCAGTTCTTC. Combining the CDR3 with reference TRBV28 and TRBJ2-1 gives the whole variable domain DVKVTQSSRYLVKRTGEKVFLECVQDMDHENMFWYRQDPGLGLRLIYFSYDVKMKEKGDIPEGYSVSREKKERFSLILESASTNQTSMYLCASSLLVFMGLAASSYNEQFFGPGTRLTVL.

The CDR3 region has the DNA TGCGCCAGCAGTGCCCTCGCGGGGGGTCGACAAGAGACCCAGTACTTC. It specifies CASSALAGGRQETQYF. This chain connects TRBV10-2 to TRBJ2-5; 8 nucleotides align to TRBD2. Germline values: CDR1 WSHSY, CDR2 SAAADI. The CDR3 length is 16 residues. V shed 4 bases, J shed 2 bases, and the junction held 9 bases outside the gene matches.

This chain connects TRBV19 to TRBJ1-3, with D unclear. The germline V gene has CDR1 LNHDA and CDR2 SQIVND (reference sequence). The CDR3 spans 19 residues. Trimming removed 6 bases from V and 0 bases from J, with 24 bases in between. The CDR3 DNA follows: TGTGCCAGTAGCGGGATCTCCGGGATAACACTTGTCTCTGGAAACACCATATATTTT. This sequence encodes CASSGISGITLVSGNTIYF.

In nucleotides, the CDR3 is TGTGCCTGGAGTGTACATGGTCGGAGCAATGAGCAGTTCTTC. Protein product: CAWSVHGRSNEQFF. The chain links TRBV30 to TRBJ2-1; D not resolved. Germline V CDR1 and CDR2: GTSNPN, SVGIG (reference sequence). Trimming removed 0 bases from V and 6 bases from J, with 12 bases in between. The CDR3 has 14 residues.

The CDR3 sequence is CASSLGWVADNPGEQYF. As DNA, the CDR3 is TGCGCCAGCAGCTTGGGATGGGTAGCGGATAACCCTGGGGAGCAGTACTTC. The rearrangement links TRBV5-1 to TRBJ2-7, with D possibly TRBD2 on 6 matching bases. CDR3 length equals 17 residues. CDR1 is SGHRS, CDR2 YFSETQ, per germline. The ends were cut back, 0 bases at V and 7 bases at J, with 23 bases in the middle.

The chain carries TRBV5-1 and TRBJ2-1; possible D gene TRBD2, 6 bases. This CDR3 is built from 16 residues. Germline CDR1 is SGHRS and CDR2 is YFSETQ. Trimming stripped 0 bases from V and 4 bases from J, with 14 bases between. CDR3 loop: CASSLAGGIGYNEQFF. The CDR3 region has the DNA TGCGCCAGCAGCTTGGCCGGGGGAATCGGTTACAATGAGCAGTTCTTC.

The CDR3 nucleotides read TGTGCCAGTAGTGCACGGACAGGCATAGGAACTGAAGCTTTCTTT. Translating gives CASSARTGIGTEAFF. The genes are TRBV19 and TRBJ1-1, with TRBD1 identical over 7 bases. V dropped 5 bases and J dropped 5; count of bases not matched to a gene: 11. The germline V gene encodes CDR1 LNHDA and CDR2 SQIVND (reference sequence). The CDR3 is 15 amino acids.

The chain carries TRBV5-1 and TRBJ2-1; TRBD2 might be the D (5 bases). V lost 6 bases to trimming and J lost 6 bases, with 31 bases between them. This CDR3 comprises 19 residues. Germline CDR1 and CDR2: SGHRS and YFSETQ. CDR3 loop: CASTLGVGSRPKNGNEQFF. As DNA, the CDR3 is TGCGCCAGCACCCTTGGGGTGGGGAGTAGGCCGAAAAACGGCAATGAGCAGTTCTTC.